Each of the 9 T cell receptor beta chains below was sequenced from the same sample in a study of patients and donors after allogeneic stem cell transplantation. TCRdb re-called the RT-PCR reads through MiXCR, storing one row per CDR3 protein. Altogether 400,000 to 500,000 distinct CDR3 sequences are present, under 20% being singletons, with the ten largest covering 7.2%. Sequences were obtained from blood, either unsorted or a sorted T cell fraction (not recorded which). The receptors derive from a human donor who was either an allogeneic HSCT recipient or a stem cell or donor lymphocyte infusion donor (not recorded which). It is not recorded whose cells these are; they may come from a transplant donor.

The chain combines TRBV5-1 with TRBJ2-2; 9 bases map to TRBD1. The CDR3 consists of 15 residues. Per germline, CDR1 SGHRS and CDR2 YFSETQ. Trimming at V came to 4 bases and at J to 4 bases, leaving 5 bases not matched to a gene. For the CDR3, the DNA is TGCGCCAGCAGCGTCGGACAGGGGCTCACCGGGGAGCTGTTTTTT. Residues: CASSVGQGLTGELFF.

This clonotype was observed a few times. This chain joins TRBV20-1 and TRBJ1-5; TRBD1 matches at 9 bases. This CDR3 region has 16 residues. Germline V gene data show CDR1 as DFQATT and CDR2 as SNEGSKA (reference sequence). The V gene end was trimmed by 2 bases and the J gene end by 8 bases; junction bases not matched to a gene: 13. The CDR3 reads CSARIGTGSFSKPQHF. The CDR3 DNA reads TGCAGTGCTAGAATCGGGACAGGGAGTTTTAGTAAGCCCCAGCATTTT.

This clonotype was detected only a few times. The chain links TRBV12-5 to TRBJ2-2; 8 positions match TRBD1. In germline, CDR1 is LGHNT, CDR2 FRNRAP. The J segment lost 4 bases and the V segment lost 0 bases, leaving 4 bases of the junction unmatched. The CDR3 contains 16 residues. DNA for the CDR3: TGTGCTAGTGGTTTGGTCGCGGACAGGGTCACCGGGGAGCTGTTTTTT. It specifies CASGLVADRVTGELFF.

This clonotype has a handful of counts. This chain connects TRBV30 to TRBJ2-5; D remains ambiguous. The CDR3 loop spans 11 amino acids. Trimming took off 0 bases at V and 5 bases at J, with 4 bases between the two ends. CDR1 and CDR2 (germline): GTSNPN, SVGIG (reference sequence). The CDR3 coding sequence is TGTGCCTGGAGTGTCGCTGAGACCCAGTACTTC. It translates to CAWSVAETQYF.

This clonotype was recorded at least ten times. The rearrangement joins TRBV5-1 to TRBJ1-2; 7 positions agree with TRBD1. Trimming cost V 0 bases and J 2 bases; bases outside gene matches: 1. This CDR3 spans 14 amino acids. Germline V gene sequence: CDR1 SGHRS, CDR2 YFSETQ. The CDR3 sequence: CASSLETGNYGYTF. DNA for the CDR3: TGCGCCAGCAGCTTGGAGACAGGGAACTATGGCTACACCTTC. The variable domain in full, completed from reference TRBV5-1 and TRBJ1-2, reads KAGVTQTPRYLIKTRGQQVTLSCSPISGHRSVSWYQQTPGQGLQFLFEYFSETQRNKGNFPGRFSGRQFSNSRSEMNVSTLELGDSALYLCASSLETGNYGYTFGSGTRLTVV.

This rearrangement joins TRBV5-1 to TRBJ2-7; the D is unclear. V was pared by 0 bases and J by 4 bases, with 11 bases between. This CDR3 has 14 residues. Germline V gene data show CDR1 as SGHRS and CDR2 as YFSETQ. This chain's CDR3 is CASSLGLSSYEQYF. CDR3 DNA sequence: TGCGCCAGCAGCTTGGGGCTTAGCAGTTACGAGCAGTACTTC. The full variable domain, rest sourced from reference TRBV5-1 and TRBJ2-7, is KAGVTQTPRYLIKTRGQQVTLSCSPISGHRSVSWYQQTPGQGLQFLFEYFSETQRNKGNFPGRFSGRQFSNSRSEMNVSTLELGDSALYLCASSLGLSSYEQYFGPGTRLTVT.

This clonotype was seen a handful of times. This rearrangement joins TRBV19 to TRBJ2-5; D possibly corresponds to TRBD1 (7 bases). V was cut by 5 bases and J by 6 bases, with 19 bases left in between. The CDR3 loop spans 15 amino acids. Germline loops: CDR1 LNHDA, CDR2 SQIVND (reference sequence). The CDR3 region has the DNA TGTGCCAGTAGTCTAGGCAGGGGGGCGCCAAAGACCCAGTACTTC. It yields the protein CASSLGRGAPKTQYF.

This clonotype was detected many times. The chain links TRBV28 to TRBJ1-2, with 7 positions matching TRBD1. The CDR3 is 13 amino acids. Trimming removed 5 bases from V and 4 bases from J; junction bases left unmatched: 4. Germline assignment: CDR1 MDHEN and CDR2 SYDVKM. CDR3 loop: CASSPGQSYGYTF. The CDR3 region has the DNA TGTGCCAGCAGTCCGGGACAGTCCTATGGCTACACCTTC.

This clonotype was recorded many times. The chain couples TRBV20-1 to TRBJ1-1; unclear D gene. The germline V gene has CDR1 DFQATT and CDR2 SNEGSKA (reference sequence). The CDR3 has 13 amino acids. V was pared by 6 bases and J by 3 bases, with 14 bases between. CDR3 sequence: CSAPLTRHTEAFF. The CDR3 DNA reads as TGCAGTGCCCCACTAACGCGGCACACTGAAGCTTTCTTT.